The 22 T cell receptor beta chains in this list originate from one sample, sequenced in a study of OX40 agonist ivuxolimab in advanced cancers. The assay was immunoSEQ multiplex PCR, and TCRdb's table has in-frame clones only and misses some. The data show around 21,000 clones, approximately 81% seen once. This specimen was CD4+ or CD8+ T cells sorted from blood, taken in a trial of the OX40 agonist ivuxolimab. These receptors all come from an adult with an advanced solid tumor such as melanoma, head and neck, liver or kidney cancer.

This chain connects TRBV15 to TRBJ1-2; no clear D gene. The CDR3 loop spans 15 amino acids. V dropped 4 bases and J dropped 3 bases, with 15 bases sitting between them. Looked up from germline, CDR1 is LNHNV and CDR2 is YYDKDF (reference sequence). For the CDR3, the DNA is TGTGCCACCAGCATCGGCAGGAAGGACGACTATGGCTACACCTTC. This sequence encodes CATSIGRKDDYGYTF.

This chain joins TRBV21-1 and TRBJ2-3; TRBD2, as called in the table, went unchecked against the DNA. TRBV21-1 is a pseudogene segment. The CDR3 loop spans 15 amino acids. CDR3 residues: CASSIEGGRKDTQYF. DNA of the CDR3: TGTGCCAGCAGCATTGAGGGGGGGCGGAAAGATACGCAGTATTTT.

V usage is TRBV19 and J usage is TRBJ2-2; 8 nucleotides line up with TRBD1. Germline CDR1 is LNHDA and CDR2 is SQIVND (reference sequence). This CDR3 contains 14 residues. The trim removed 10 bases at V and 2 bases at J, leaving 6 bases unmatched. The DNA for the CDR3 is TGTGCCACGGGGGACAGGATTAACACCGGGGAGCTGTTTTTT. Encoded protein: CATGDRINTGELFF.

The genes are TRBV10-1 and TRBJ1-1, with a tentative D call TRBD1 (5 bases). V lost 0 bases and J 6 bases, leaving 14 bases between the germline ends. CDR1 is WNHNN and CDR2 is SYGVQD in the germline V gene (reference sequence). The length of the CDR3 is 15 residues. DNA of the CDR3: TGCGCCAGCAGTGAGTCGCCCTCGGGGGAGGCTGAAGCTTTCTTT. Its protein is CASSESPSGEAEAFF.

This chain links TRBV5-4 with TRBJ2-7; D is perhaps TRBD2 (6 bases). Germline V lookup: CDR1 SGHNT, CDR2 YYREEE (reference sequence). The CDR3 is made up of 17 amino acids. Trimming shortened V by 0 bases and J by 1 base, and 17 bases separated the two germline ends. The CDR3 region is CASSLGMAGLLSYEQYF. DNA for the CDR3: TGTGCCAGCAGCTTGGGTATGGCAGGACTACTTTCCTACGAGCAGTACTTC.

CDR3 DNA sequence: TGTGCCAGCAGCTTATGGACAGGGGGCATAGACACCGGGGAGCTGTTTTTT. It encodes CASSLWTGGIDTGELFF. The chain is built from TRBV11-2 and TRBJ2-2, with 11 bases fitting TRBD1. J gave up 3 bases and V 2 bases, and 5 bases lay outside the gene matches. The CDR3 has 17 amino acids. Germline-derived CDR1 and CDR2 are SGHAT and FQNNGV.

The gene calls are TRBV19 and TRBJ2-7; no clear D gene. The CDR3 runs to 10 residues. V gave up 10 bases and J gave up 6 bases, with 10 bases separating them. Germline CDR1 is LNHDA and CDR2 is SQIVND (reference sequence). The CDR3 spells CATRMGEQYF. In DNA, the CDR3 is TGTGCCACCCGGATGGGCGAGCAGTACTTC.

V and J are TRBV28 and TRBJ2-6; D gene unclear. V lost 7 bases and J lost 0, with 4 bases in between. Germline CDR1 and CDR2: MDHEN and SYDVKM. CDR3 length: 13 residues. CDR3 region: CASTNSGANVLTF. DNA of the CDR3: TGTGCCAGCACTAACTCTGGGGCCAACGTCCTGACTTTC.

V gene TRBV27 combines with J gene TRBJ2-1; 8 nucleotides agree with TRBD1. This CDR3 comprises 13 residues. Looked up from germline, CDR1 is MNHEY and CDR2 is SMNVEV (reference sequence). V dropped 6 bases and J dropped 8; count of bases not matched to a gene: 6. The DNA of the CDR3 is TGTGCCAGCAGCCGGACAGGGTTCGATGAGCAGTTCTTC. Amino acids: CASSRTGFDEQFF.

In nucleotides, the CDR3 is TGTGCCAGCAGTTTCAGGGAGGACACTGAAGCTTTCTTT. Residues: CASSFREDTEAFF. The chain is built from TRBV27 and TRBJ1-1, with a weak D call TRBD1 (5 bases). Germline V CDR1 and CDR2: MNHEY, SMNVEV (reference sequence). With 3 bases removed from V and 3 bases from J, the gap between germline ends came to 8 bases. The CDR3 is made up of 13 amino acids.

The chain has TRBV7-9 and TRBJ2-1; D remains ambiguous. V lost 3 bases, J lost 2 bases, and 11 bases lay in between. This CDR3 has 15 residues. Looked up from germline, CDR1 is SEHNR and CDR2 is FQNEAQ (reference sequence). The CDR3 sequence is CASSLNFRTYNEQFF. DNA of the CDR3: TGTGCCAGCAGCTTGAACTTCAGAACCTACAATGAGCAGTTCTTC.

This chain links TRBV19 with TRBJ2-7; D call uncertain. Looked up from germline, CDR1 is LNHDA and CDR2 is SQIVND (reference sequence). The CDR3 is 13 residues long. V was cut by 6 bases and J by 5 bases, with 14 bases left in between. The CDR3 nucleotides are TGTGCCAGTAGACCCGACAAGGCCCACGAGCAGTACTTC. Its translation is CASRPDKAHEQYF.

The rearrangement uses TRBV7-6 and TRBJ1-1; D ambiguous. V was clipped by 4 bases and J by 4 bases, with 16 bases between them. In germline, CDR1 is SGHVS, CDR2 FNYEAQ. This CDR3 has 15 residues. This chain's CDR3 is CASSYATSVPTEAFF. CDR3 nucleotide sequence: TGTGCCAGCAGCTATGCCACTAGCGTCCCCACTGAAGCTTTCTTT.

The chain has TRBV5-1 and TRBJ2-7, with D perhaps matching TRBD1 (6 bases). This CDR3 region has 13 residues. In germline, CDR1 is SGHRS, CDR2 YFSETQ. The V gene lost 4 bases and the J gene lost 3 bases, with 11 bases spanning the gap. CDR3 in amino acids: CASSPGTRYEQYF. In nucleotides, the CDR3 is TGCGCCAGCAGCCCCGGGACACGCTACGAGCAGTACTTC.

The rearrangement joins TRBV6-5 to TRBJ2-7, with D possibly matching TRBD2 (6 bases). Germline lookup yields CDR1 MNHEY and CDR2 SVGAGI. This CDR3 is 14 amino acids long. The ends were cut back, 2 bases at V and 2 bases at J, with 10 bases in the middle. CDR3 loop: CASSYGGATYEQYF. CDR3 coding DNA: TGTGCCAGCAGTTACGGCGGGGCCACCTACGAGCAGTACTTC.

This sequence joins TRBV6-6 and TRBJ1-2; 7 positions agree with TRBD1. With V trimmed by 2 bases and J by 6 bases, 3 bases remained unmatched. There are 13 residues in the CDR3. The germline V gene encodes CDR1 MNHNY and CDR2 SVGAGI (reference sequence). The CDR3 DNA is TGTGCCAGCAGTTACGACAGGGTAAATGGCTACACCTTC. It translates to CASSYDRVNGYTF.

For the CDR3, the DNA is TGTGCCAGCAGCCCGTCGGGACAGGGAACAGGCTACACCTTC. Its protein is CASSPSGQGTGYTF. The rearrangement links TRBV13 to TRBJ1-2, with 9 bases matching TRBD1. Germline-derived CDR1 and CDR2 are PRHDT and FYEKMQ (reference sequence). This CDR3 is built from 14 residues. The junction had 9 bases not matched to a gene; V was cut back by 5 bases and J by 8 bases.

This clone has a single count. The genes are TRBV6-6 and TRBJ1-4; D ambiguous. V was clipped by 6 bases and J by 2 bases, with 10 bases between them. Germline V gives CDR1 MNHNY, CDR2 SVGAGI (reference sequence). CDR3 size: 14 residues. In DNA, the CDR3 is TGTGCCAGCAGGGGCTACTTTACTAATGAAAAACTGTTTTTT. This translates into CASRGYFTNEKLFF.

The chain has TRBV7-8 and TRBJ2-5; D is uncertain. The CDR3 consists of 18 residues. Germline V gives CDR1 SGHVS, CDR2 FQNEAQ. Deletions cut 0 bases from V and 7 bases from J, with 24 bases between. CDR3 coding DNA: TGTGCCAGCAGCTTAGCGTCCCCCCAACAGAGACCAAGCTGGACCCAGTACTTC. Protein: CASSLASPQQRPSWTQYF.

This clone was observed once. V gene TRBV7-9 combines with J gene TRBJ2-2; tentatively, D is TRBD1 or TRBD2 (5 bases each). The length of the CDR3 is 15 residues. Per germline, CDR1 SEHNR and CDR2 FQNEAQ (reference sequence). The V end lost 5 bases, the J end lost 1 base, and 11 bases lay between the germline ends. This CDR3 is CASSPPGRNTGELFF. CDR3 nucleotide sequence: TGTGCCAGCAGCCCCCCGGGACGGAACACCGGGGAGCTGTTTTTT.

The J gene is TRBJ2-5, the V gene TRBV5-8, with D perhaps TRBD2 (5 bases). Trimming left V 0 bases short and J 1 base short, with 13 bases between. The CDR3 loop spans 16 amino acids. Germline-derived CDR1 and CDR2 are SGHTS and YDEGEE. Here the CDR3 DNA reads TGTGCCAGCAGCTTGGACGCTAGCACACTCCAAGAGACCCAGTACTTC. It translates to CASSLDASTLQETQYF.

The chain joins TRBV7-6 to TRBJ1-5; D uncertain. Trimming left V 5 bases short and J 6 bases short, with 11 bases between. Germline V gene lookup returns CDR1 SGHVS and CDR2 FNYEAQ. CDR3 length equals 13 residues. CDR3 amino acids: CASSPAVGQPQHF. The CDR3 region has the DNA TGTGCCAGCAGCCCTGCGGTTGGTCAGCCCCAGCATTTT.